These T cell receptor beta chains were read from a single sample in a study of identical twins. TCRdb reanalysed the 5' RACE reads using MiXCR and keeps one entry per CDR3 protein. The table has about 530,000 distinct CDR3 sequences, around 20% seen once. The data were also submitted as part of a second study, on yellow fever vaccine responses in identical twins.

Sequenced sample: CD4+ T cells sorted from blood. These receptors all stem from a woman aged 18-29 years in good health. CDR3s include the opening cysteine and the closing phenylalanine or tryptophan. The order of the fields is J gene, clone size, V gene, D gene, CDR3 protein, CDR3 DNA. D genes are given only for firm matches. Part of the rows lack a size; the others show once, few, many or a class for expanded clones.

>TRBJ2-3|.|TRBV12-3/TRBV12-4|.
CASSRGLLTDTQYF
TGTGCCAGCAGTCGAGGACTGTTGACAGATACGCAGTATTTT
>TRBJ2-7|.|TRBV7-9|.
CASSPRGRSGYEQYF
TGTGCCAGCAGCCCCAGAGGGCGGAGCGGCTACGAGCAGTACTTC
>TRBJ2-7|.|TRBV12-5|TRBD1
CASGTGAYEQYF
TGTGCTAGTGGTACAGGGGCCTACGAGCAGTACTTC
>TRBJ2-7|few|TRBV6-1|.
CASRAHVTYEQYF
TGTGCCAGCAGAGCACACGTTACCTACGAGCAGTACTTC
>TRBJ2-1|few|TRBV3-1|.
CASSPGRHNEQFF
TGTGCCAGCAGCCCTGGGCGGCACAATGAGCAGTTCTTC
>TRBJ1-1|few|TRBV14|.
CASSQVWGGEAFF
TGTGCCAGCAGCCAGGTCTGGGGGGGTGAAGCTTTCTTT
>TRBJ2-2|.|TRBV2|.
CASSPVRTAGRGGTGELFF
TGTGCCAGCAGTCCTGTCAGGACTGCTGGCAGGGGCGGAACCGGGGAGCTGTTTTTT
>TRBJ2-1|few|TRBV24-1|.
CATSDLGGPYTGEQFF
TGTGCCACCAGTGATTTAGGCGGACCTTATACCGGTGAGCAGTTCTTC
>TRBJ2-5|few|TRBV4-2|TRBD2
CASSPGTSEETQYF
TGTGCCAGCAGCCCCGGGACTAGCGAAGAGACCCAGTACTTC
>TRBJ2-3|few|TRBV5-1|TRBD2
CASSPKTTSGSTDTQYF
TGCGCCAGCAGCCCGAAGACTACTAGCGGGAGTACAGATACGCAGTATTTT
>TRBJ2-4|.|TRBV20-1|.
CSVRVAAKNIQYF
TGCAGTGTCAGAGTCGCGGCCAAAAACATTCAGTACTTC
>TRBJ2-1|.|TRBV18|.
CASSPSDTFNEQFF
TGTGCCAGCTCACCTTCAGACACCTTCAATGAGCAGTTCTTC
>TRBJ2-7|few|TRBV18|.
CASSPRTASMDEQYF
TGTGCCAGCTCACCACGTACAGCTAGCATGGACGAGCAGTACTTC
>TRBJ2-1|few|TRBV7-2|TRBD2
CASSFTSVLNEQFF
TGTGCCAGCAGCTTCACTAGCGTACTCAATGAGCAGTTCTTC
>TRBJ2-2|few|TRBV4-1|.
CASSQILPGSTGTGELFF
TGCGCCAGCAGCCAAATCCTCCCAGGGAGTACAGGCACCGGGGAGCTGTTTTTT
>TRBJ2-1|.|TRBV5-6|.
CASSSLQVNEQFF
TGTGCCAGCAGCTCATTACAAGTAAATGAGCAGTTCTTC
>TRBJ2-1|.|TRBV11-3|.
CARYASYNEQFF
TGTGCCAGGTACGCCTCCTACAATGAGCAGTTCTTC
>TRBJ2-5|.|TRBV20-1|TRBD2
CSARDKGLAGIWETQYF
TGCAGTGCTAGAGATAAGGGACTAGCGGGGATATGGGAGACCCAGTACTTC
>TRBJ1-1|.|TRBV12-3/TRBV12-4|TRBD1
CASSAWTGEDTEAFF
TGTGCCAGCAGTGCCTGGACAGGGGAGGACACTGAAGCTTTCTTT
>TRBJ2-5|.|TRBV5-4|.
CASSLRLGETQYF
TGTGCCAGCAGCTTGCGCCTGGGGGAGACCCAGTACTTC
>TRBJ2-5|.|TRBV3-1|TRBD2
CASSGTSGGTQETQYF
TGTGCCAGCAGCGGGACTAGCGGGGGGACCCAAGAGACCCAGTACTTC
>TRBJ2-1|few|TRBV10-3|TRBD1
CATRTGSLQNEQFF
TGTGCCACTCGGACAGGGAGCCTCCAGAATGAGCAGTTCTTC
>TRBJ2-1|many|TRBV4-1|TRBD1
CASSPRQGDNEQFF
TGCGCCAGCAGCCCGAGACAGGGTGACAATGAGCAGTTCTTC
>TRBJ1-4|.|TRBV2|.
CASSEGKLFF
TGTGCCAGCAGTGAAGGGAAACTGTTTTTT
>TRBJ2-7|.|TRBV18|TRBD1
CASSQSLDREAYEQYF
TGTGCCAGCTCACAATCCCTGGACAGGGAGGCTTACGAGCAGTACTTC
>TRBJ2-7|few|TRBV7-9|.
CASSLGGTRLRGQYF
TGTGCCAGCAGCTTAGGAGGGACAAGGCTACGAGGCCAGTACTTC
>TRBJ2-7|.|TRBV10-1|.
CASSEDSAKNYEQYF
TGCGCCAGCAGTGAGGATTCGGCAAAAAACTACGAGCAGTACTTC
>TRBJ2-5|.|TRBV3-1|TRBD1
CASSHAGTGVETQYF
TGTGCCAGCAGCCACGCCGGGACAGGGGTGGAGACCCAGTACTTC
>TRBJ2-5|.|TRBV20-1|.
CSAREASPGTETQYF
TGCAGTGCTAGAGAGGCGTCCCCGGGCACGGAGACCCAGTACTTC
>TRBJ2-5|many|TRBV12-3/TRBV12-4|TRBD2
CASSFSGGEETQYF
TGTGCCAGCAGTTTTAGCGGGGGGGAAGAGACCCAGTACTTC
>TRBJ1-6|few|TRBV12-3/TRBV12-4|TRBD1
CASWGQYNSPLHF
TGTGCCAGCTGGGGACAGTATAATTCACCCCTCCACTTT
>TRBJ1-2|.|TRBV24-1|.
CATSHPRGGNYGYTF
TGTGCCACCAGCCACCCTAGAGGCGGCAACTATGGCTACACCTTC
>TRBJ2-7|once|TRBV11-1|.
CASSSRGREQYF
TGTGCCAGCAGCTCCAGGGGTCGCGAGCAGTACTTC
>TRBJ1-5|few|TRBV25-1|.
CASSERGGNQPQHF
TGTGCCAGCAGTGAAAGGGGGGGCAATCAGCCCCAGCATTTT
>TRBJ2-1|.|TRBV9|.
CASSVVMASSYNEQFF
TGTGCCAGCAGCGTAGTTATGGCGAGCTCCTACAATGAGCAGTTCTTC